What follows is one T cell receptor beta chain and its context. The RNA, roughly 0.5 to 1 ug, was put through reverse transcription using random hexamers. A multiplex approach, immunoSEQ multiplex PCR, amplified TCR beta CDR3 across 54 Vbeta and 13 Jbeta. TCRdb independently ran MiXCR on the immunoSEQ multiplex PCR reads; one entry per CDR3 protein. The sample lists under 250,000 distinct CDR3 sequences; 80% to 95% were seen once. Looked up from germline, CDR1 is SGHAT and CDR2 is FQNNGV. The V end was cut by 1 base, the J end by 2 bases, with 9 bases between. The CDR3 spans 15 residues. The sample originates from a study of CD8 T cells in Susac syndrome.

This chain connects TRBV11-2 to TRBJ2-1; D is possibly TRBD1 or TRBD2 (5 bases each). The TCR was taken from a human donor with multiple sclerosis. Sequenced sample: CD4+ T cells from PBMCs. DNA for the CDR3: TGTGCCAGCAGCTTAGGGCAGGGACCCTACAATGAGCAGTTCTTC. Translation gives CASSLGQGPYNEQFF.